This TCR beta chain stems from a study of post-analysis software for immune sequencing data. Study in general: Relapsing-remitting, secondary progressive and progressive-relapsing multiple sclerosis were all included among the disease courses.

This clonotype was counted a few times. Its cognate antigen is unknown. Regarding the study as a whole: There was significantly lower normalized Chao1 diversity in multiple sclerosis patients than in controls. Compared with controls, patients had more of about 5 TRBV segments, including TRBV5-6, TRBV5-1 and TRBV20-1. When the samples were clustered directly with F measure, those that had been prepared in the same batch showed strong co-clustering.

Each TCR beta cDNA library carried unique molecular identifiers. Each sample of 1 to 10 million input T cells yielded approximately 500,000 cDNA molecules, so each molecule approximated one T cell. TCRdb recomputed calls from the PCR reads with MiXCR, one row per CDR3 protein. The data hold about 500,000 distinct CDR3 sequences, with over 35% observed a single time. This CDR3 contains 15 residues. Trimming took 6 bases from V and 4 from J; bases not matched to a gene: 6. The source is a girl aged 10-17 years with multiple sclerosis. V gene TRBV12-3 or TRBV12-4 combines with J gene TRBJ2-5, with 12 positions matching TRBD2. The sample comprised blood. CDR3 nucleotides: TGTGCCAGCAGGCCTAGCGGGAGGGGGCGAGAGACCCAGTACTTC. Its translation is CASRPSGRGRETQYF.